A single sample gave rise to the 22 T cell receptor beta chains below, sequenced in a study of regulatory T cells in long-lasting Graves disease. Specified time point: persistent/refractory GD, antithyroid drugs over 5 years with positive TRAb. The TCR library was made from RNA extracted from PBMCs. In building TCR beta libraries, iRepertoire HTBI primers were used together with Arm-PCR of CDR3 regions. TCRdb re-called the multiplex PCR reads through MiXCR, storing one row per CDR3 protein. The profile covers 390,000 or so distinct CDR3 sequences, with roughly 24% appearing a single time and 28% taken by the ten largest. The specimen comprised peripheral blood mononuclear cells (PBMCs), sampled when the disease was refractory, from a patient treated with antithyroid drugs. These TCRs come from a woman between 40 and 55 years old with Graves disease.

Ten or more counts support this clonotype. This chain joins TRBV27 and TRBJ2-5; D unclear. CDR3 size: 13 residues. Germline V gives CDR1 MNHEY, CDR2 SMNVEV (reference sequence). With 1 base removed from V and 2 bases from J, the gap between germline ends came to 5 bases. In DNA, the CDR3 is TGTGCCAGCAGTTTATACGAACAAGAGACCCAGTACTTC. Its protein product is CASSLYEQETQYF.

The V call is TRBV5-1, the J call TRBJ2-3, with D possibly TRBD2 on 5 matching bases. The CDR3 is made up of 16 amino acids. Trimming left V 4 bases short and J 5 bases short, with 20 bases between. Germline-derived CDR1 and CDR2 are SGHRS and YFSETQ. Written as DNA, the CDR3 is TGCGCCAGCAGCCCCGTACCGGGAAGTAGGCGAGATACGCAGTATTTT. As protein: CASSPVPGSRRDTQYF.

This sequence joins TRBV6-1 and TRBJ2-1; 8 bases map to TRBD2. The trim removed 1 base at V and 10 bases at J, leaving 6 bases unmatched. Germline CDR1 reads MNHNS; CDR2 reads SASEGT. CDR3 size: 14 residues. The CDR3 sequence: CASSEGSGSLEQFF. The CDR3 DNA follows: TGTGCCAGCAGTGAAGGGAGCGGGAGCTTGGAGCAGTTCTTC.

At least ten counts were recorded for this clonotype. The chain carries TRBV2 and TRBJ2-7; 10 nucleotides line up with TRBD2. The trim removed 0 bases at V and 3 bases at J, leaving 2 bases unmatched. CDR1 SNHLY and CDR2 FYNNEI come from the germline V gene. This CDR3 comprises 15 residues. This CDR3 reads CASSEARTSGYEQYF. DNA of the CDR3: TGTGCCAGCAGTGAAGCGCGGACTAGCGGCTACGAGCAGTACTTC. Full variable domain (remainder filled in from reference TRBV2 and TRBJ2-7): EPEVTQTPSHQVTQMGQEVILRCVPISNHLYFYWYRQILGQKVEFLVSFYNNEISEKSEIFDDQFSVERPDGSNFTLKIRSTKLEDSAMYFCASSEARTSGYEQYFGPGTRLTVT.

The gene calls are TRBV19 and TRBJ2-3, with TRBD2 identical over 13 bases. Germline V gene sequence: CDR1 LNHDA, CDR2 SQIVND (reference sequence). The length of the CDR3 is 18 residues. V dropped 5 bases and J dropped 5; count of bases not matched to a gene: 13. The DNA for the CDR3 is TGTGCCAGTAGTCCCAAGCGGACTAGCGGGAGCACCTTAGATACGCAGTATTTT. Amino acid sequence: CASSPKRTSGSTLDTQYF.

This clonotype was recorded once. One base away lies a much larger clone, so this may be a sequencing read error. The V and J genes are TRBV2 and TRBJ2-5; D possibly corresponds to TRBD2 (5 bases). CDR3 size: 12 residues. The germline CDR1 and CDR2 sequences are SNHLY and FYNNEI. V was clipped by 5 bases and J by 3 bases, with 7 bases between them. The CDR3 region has the DNA TGTGCCAGCAGTTTACTAGAAGAGACCCAGTACTTC. Its translation is CASSLLEETQYF.

Only a few counts were recorded for this clonotype. This chain uses TRBV19 with TRBJ1-4; D gene ambiguous. CDR1 is LNHDA, CDR2 SQIVND, per germline (reference sequence). The CDR3 has 14 amino acids. With 3 bases removed from V and 8 bases from J, the gap between germline ends came to 13 bases. The CDR3 DNA reads TGTGCCAGTAGTATGATAACGGGTAACGAAAAACTGTTTTTT. The encoded protein is CASSMITGNEKLFF.

This clonotype was observed at least ten times. This chain links TRBV11-2 with TRBJ2-5; D is uncertain. The V gene's germline CDR1 is SGHAT and CDR2 FQNNGV. Trimming left V 2 bases short and J 2 bases short, with 9 bases between. The CDR3 sequence is 14 residues long. The CDR3 loop reads CASSLQGWQETQYF. The CDR3 region has the DNA TGTGCCAGCAGCTTACAAGGGTGGCAAGAGACCCAGTACTTC.

The V call is TRBV5-1, the J call TRBJ2-2; the D is unclear. This CDR3 region has 15 residues. Trimming cost V 0 bases and J 4 bases, with 10 bases left between them. Germline CDR1 reads SGHRS; CDR2 reads YFSETQ. The CDR3 loop is CASSLAAPPTGELFF. The CDR3 DNA reads as TGCGCCAGCAGCTTGGCAGCCCCCCCCACCGGGGAGCTGTTTTTT.

The V call is TRBV6-1, the J call TRBJ1-5, with 8 bases lining up with TRBD1. The junction had 4 bases not matched to a gene; V was cut back by 6 bases and J by 0 bases. There are 15 residues in the CDR3. Germline CDR1 and CDR2: MNHNS and SASEGT. CDR3: CASSRGLYSNQPQHF. The DNA of the CDR3 is TGTGCCAGCAGCAGGGGGCTGTATAGCAATCAGCCCCAGCATTTT.

V and J are TRBV13 and TRBJ2-2; 10 bases fit TRBD1. The V gene end was trimmed by 0 bases and the J gene end by 4 bases; junction bases not matched to a gene: 8. Germline assignment: CDR1 PRHDT and CDR2 FYEKMQ (reference sequence). The CDR3 contains 18 residues. Written as DNA, the CDR3 is TGTGCCAGCAGCTTAGGATATCCGGGACAGGGGTCCACCGGGGAGCTGTTTTTT. Translated: CASSLGYPGQGSTGELFF.

This clonotype was recorded at least ten times. The rearrangement uses TRBV3-1 and TRBJ1-4; unclear D gene. CDR1 and CDR2 (germline): LGHDT, YNNKEL (reference sequence). The CDR3 runs 13 residues. Deletions cut 1 base from V and 8 bases from J, with 8 bases between. The DNA for the CDR3 is TGTGCCAGCAGCCAAGGGACGGCAGAAAAACTGTTTTTT. This gives the protein CASSQGTAEKLFF.

In its sample, this clonotype was seen once. V gene TRBV9 combines with J gene TRBJ2-7, with 7 bases matching TRBD1. CDR1 and CDR2 (germline): SGDLS, YYNGEE. After removal of 0 bases from V and 1 base from J, the junction contained 13 bases not matched to a gene. This CDR3 is built from 18 residues. CDR3 loop: CASSVELYRGLGSYEQYF. For the CDR3, the DNA is TGTGCCAGCAGCGTAGAGTTGTATAGGGGGCTGGGGTCCTACGAGCAGTACTTC.

This clonotype was detected ten times or more. The rearrangement joins TRBV29-1 to TRBJ1-1; 7 bases match TRBD1. The germline V gene has CDR1 SQVTM and CDR2 ANQGSEA. With 5 bases clipped from V and 4 bases from J, the junction kept 4 bases outside the gene matches. The CDR3 runs to 12 residues. Here the CDR3 reads CSVQGVSTEAFF. The DNA of the CDR3 is TGCAGCGTTCAGGGGGTGAGCACTGAAGCTTTCTTT.

This clonotype was observed a handful of times. In DNA, the CDR3 is TGCAGTGCTATCTCCCGCAGGGGGCCCTATGGCTACACCTTC. Protein: CSAISRRGPYGYTF. The gene calls are TRBV20-1 and TRBJ1-2; 8 bases agree with TRBD1. The J segment lost 4 bases and the V segment lost 4 bases, leaving 8 bases of the junction unmatched. The germline gives CDR1 DFQATT, CDR2 SNEGSKA (reference sequence). The CDR3 has 14 amino acids.

This clonotype was counted at least ten times. The V call is TRBV28, the J call TRBJ2-7; 13 bases map to TRBD2. This CDR3 has 15 amino acids. Germline assignment: CDR1 MDHEN and CDR2 SYDVKM. J was trimmed by 3 bases and V by 4 bases; bases with no gene match: 3. DNA of the CDR3: TGTGCCAGCAGTTCCGGGACTAGCGGGATCTACGAGCAGTACTTC. Translated, it gives CASSSGTSGIYEQYF.

This clonotype was counted many times. The chain links TRBV10-1 to TRBJ1-1, with D unclear. CDR1 is WNHNN, CDR2 SYGVQD, per germline (reference sequence). Between the trimmed V and J ends, which lost 6 bases and 1 base, there was a span of 9 bases. The CDR3 has 13 amino acids. CDR3 coding DNA: TGCGCCAGCAGCTACCAATGGAACACTGAAGCTTTCTTT. It is translated as CASSYQWNTEAFF.

Points on this clonotype: This sequence may be a read error, since a much larger clone differs from it by one base. This chain uses TRBV28 with TRBJ2-5, with D hard to call. Germline V gene sequence: CDR1 MDHEN, CDR2 SYDVKM. The CDR3 consists of 15 residues. V was shortened by 3 bases and J by 5 bases, with 16 bases between the two germline ends. DNA of the CDR3: TGTGCCAGCAGTTTCTATCAAGAAGCGTCGGAGACCCAGTACTTC. Its translation is CASSFYQEASETQYF.

This clonotype has a count of ten or more. The J gene is TRBJ1-2, the V gene TRBV20-1, with a weak D call TRBD1 (6 bases). Trimming removed 6 bases at V and 3 bases at J, with 14 bases between. This CDR3 is 13 amino acids long. CDR1 is DFQATT, CDR2 SNEGSKA, per germline (reference sequence). CDR3 coding DNA: TGCAGTGCCTTAACAGGGATCGACTATGGCTACACCTTC. Translated, it gives CSALTGIDYGYTF.

This clonotype has only a few counts. The chain carries TRBV2 and TRBJ2-1; D ambiguous. The germline V gene has CDR1 SNHLY and CDR2 FYNNEI. This CDR3 comprises 13 residues. V was cut by 7 bases and J by 4 bases, with 11 bases left in between. This CDR3 reads CASTLGMYNEQFF. The CDR3 coding sequence is TGTGCCAGCACCTTGGGGATGTACAATGAGCAGTTCTTC.

V is TRBV10-2 and J is TRBJ1-2; TRBD1 might be the D (6 bases). This CDR3 is built from 12 residues. V lost 8 bases and J 2 bases, leaving 9 bases between the germline ends. CDR1 and CDR2 from the germline V gene are WSHSY and SAAADI. The CDR3 loop reads CASEDRNYGYTF. CDR3 in DNA: TGCGCCAGCGAAGACAGGAACTATGGCTACACCTTC.

This clonotype came up a few times. This sequence joins TRBV20-1 and TRBJ2-2, with 7 bases that match TRBD2. Germline V lookup: CDR1 DFQATT, CDR2 SNEGSKA (reference sequence). The J segment lost 7 bases and the V segment lost 5 bases, leaving 10 bases of the junction unmatched. The CDR3 has 14 residues. CDR3 bases: TGCAGTGCTGAATCAGCGGGAAGGTTCGGGGAGCTGTTTTTT. This sequence encodes CSAESAGRFGELFF.